This T cell receptor (beta chain) was captured by sequencing in a study of response to subunit inactivated influenza vaccine. Study-wide results and caveats: Authors suggested few new T cells are recruited by each seasonal influenza vaccination.

The CDR3 loop spans 15 amino acids. With 2 bases clipped from V and 4 bases from J, the junction kept 3 bases outside the gene matches. Germline-derived CDR1 and CDR2 are LGHDT and YNNKEL (reference sequence). This clonotype was seen a handful of times. Its antigen is still unknown. TCRdb reprocessed the RT-PCR reads with MiXCR, giving one entry per CDR3 protein. The sample holds hundreds of thousands of distinct CDR3 sequences, 12% to 15% seen once. This rearrangement joins TRBV3-1 to TRBJ2-7; 12 nucleotides align to TRBD2. The source of this sequence is a man in his fifties who received an inactivated influenza vaccine. The material sequenced was PBMCs from blood, taken 14 to 15 days before vaccination. CDR3 region: CASSQPTSGGYEQYF. The CDR3 nucleotides read TGTGCCAGCAGCCAACCTACTAGCGGGGGGTACGAGCAGTACTTC.